These 3 T cell receptor beta chains came from one sample sequenced in a study of long-term antiretroviral therapy in people with HIV (dated by TCRdb to the early 2020s). The immunoSEQ hsTCRB v3.0 assay was used at survey level resolution to sequence the TRB variable region. Imported from immuneACCESS, the table was reduced by TCRdb to in-frame sequences with V and J called. These copies leave out some clones; in studies compared against another copy, an unresolved V gene accounts for under half, and the cause of the remainder is not known. Across this sample there are approximately 29,000 clones, with 65% to 85% seen only once. 6.2% of the sample belongs to the ten largest clones. This sample comprised unsorted PBMCs, obtained 0.4 years after starting antiretroviral therapy. These receptors all stem from a young man with HIV.

The V gene is TRBV11-2, the J gene TRBJ2-7, with TRBD2 matching over 7 bases. This CDR3 is 15 amino acids long. Trimming took 5 bases from V and 3 from J; bases not matched to a gene: 10. CDR1 and CDR2 from the germline V gene are SGHAT and FQNNGV. The CDR3 nucleotides read TGTGCCAGCAGCGATACGGGGGGAACTGGCTACGAGCAGTACTTC. Its protein is CASSDTGGTGYEQYF.

The V and J genes are TRBV4-1 and TRBJ2-7; D remains ambiguous. V was cut by 1 base and J by 0 bases, with 7 bases left in between. CDR1 MGHRA and CDR2 YSYEKL come from the germline V gene. The CDR3 runs 14 residues. This chain's CDR3 is CASSQVTGSYEQYF. Here the CDR3 DNA reads TGCGCCAGCAGCCAAGTAACTGGCTCCTACGAGCAGTACTTC.

This clone was observed a few times. The chain couples TRBV7-9 to TRBJ1-4; 7 positions match TRBD1. The germline V gene encodes CDR1 SEHNR and CDR2 FQNEAQ (reference sequence). Germline trimming cut 1 base from V and 3 bases from J; bases unmatched to any gene: 5. The CDR3 spans 16 residues. CDR3 in amino acids: CASSLVQGRANEKLFF. In nucleotides, the CDR3 is TGTGCCAGCAGCTTAGTACAGGGGAGGGCTAATGAAAAACTGTTTTTT.